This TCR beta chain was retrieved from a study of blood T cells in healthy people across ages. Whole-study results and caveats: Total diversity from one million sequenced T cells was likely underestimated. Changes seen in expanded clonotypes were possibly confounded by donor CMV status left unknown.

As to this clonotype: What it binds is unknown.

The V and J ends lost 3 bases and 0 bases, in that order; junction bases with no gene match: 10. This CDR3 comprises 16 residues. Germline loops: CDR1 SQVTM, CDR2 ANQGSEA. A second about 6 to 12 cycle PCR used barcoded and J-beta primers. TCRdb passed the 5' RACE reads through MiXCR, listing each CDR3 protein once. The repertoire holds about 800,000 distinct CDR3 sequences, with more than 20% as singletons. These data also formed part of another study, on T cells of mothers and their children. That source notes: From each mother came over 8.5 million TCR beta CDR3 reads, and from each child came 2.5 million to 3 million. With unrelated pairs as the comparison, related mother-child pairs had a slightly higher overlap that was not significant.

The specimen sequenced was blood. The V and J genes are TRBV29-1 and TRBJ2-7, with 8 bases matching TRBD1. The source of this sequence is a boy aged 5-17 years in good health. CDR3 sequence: CSVEALTGVVSYEQYF. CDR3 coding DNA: TGCAGCGTTGAGGCACTGACAGGGGTCGTCTCCTACGAGCAGTACTTC.